These 30 T cell receptor beta chains were sequenced from one sample in a study of T cell responses to AZD1222 COVID-19 vaccine. Here immunoSEQ multiplex PCR was the method, and the copy in TCRdb shows in-frame clones only, minus some. The sample has about 120,000 clones; 80% to 90% are singletons. Sequencing used peripheral blood, obtained on day 0 of AZD1222 vaccination. The source of these receptors is an adult in good health.

The genes are TRBV2 and TRBJ2-3, with D possibly matching TRBD1 (5 bases). The CDR3 spans 16 residues. Trimming stripped 5 bases from V and 1 base from J, with 16 bases between. Looked up from germline, CDR1 is SNHLY and CDR2 is FYNNEI. CDR3 sequence: CASSPIRTRGTDTQYF. DNA for the CDR3: TGTGCCAGCAGTCCCATTAGGACACGTGGCACAGATACGCAGTATTTT.

This chain joins TRBV6-2 or TRBV6-3 and TRBJ2-1; the D is unclear. The CDR3 loop spans 19 amino acids. From germline, CDR1 is MNHEY and CDR2 SVGEGT. Trimming removed 0 bases from V and 2 bases from J, with 20 bases in between. CDR3 sequence: CASSYSTTSPGNPYNEQFF. CDR3 nucleotide sequence: TGTGCCAGCAGTTACTCTACTACCTCCCCGGGCAACCCCTACAATGAGCAGTTCTTC.

The chain uses TRBV4-3 and TRBJ1-6; 9 bases are shared with TRBD1. With V trimmed by 4 bases and J by 8 bases, 3 bases remained unmatched. Germline-derived CDR1 and CDR2 are LGHNA and YSLEER. CDR3 length equals 14 residues. For the CDR3, the DNA is TGCGCCAGCAGCCCGGACAGGGGATATTCACCCCTCCACTTT. Translated: CASSPDRGYSPLHF.

The V call is TRBV27, the J call TRBJ2-5; 9 positions agree with TRBD1. V gave up 6 bases and J gave up 5 bases; unmatched junction bases: 7. This CDR3 has 14 residues. CDR1 is MNHEY, CDR2 SMNVEV, per germline (reference sequence). CDR3 protein: CASSWTGAVETQYF. CDR3 bases: TGTGCCAGCAGCTGGACAGGGGCGGTGGAGACCCAGTACTTC.

This chain uses TRBV7-2 with TRBJ2-7; 14 nucleotides line up with TRBD2. Trimming removed 2 bases from V and 4 bases from J; junction bases left unmatched: 4. The CDR3 sequence is 16 residues long. Per germline, CDR1 SGHTA and CDR2 FQGNSA. In DNA, the CDR3 is TGTGCCAGCAGCTTATCGGGACTAGCGGGAGTGTACGAGCAGTACTTC. It translates to CASSLSGLAGVYEQYF.

This chain uses TRBV5-1 with TRBJ1-1, with D perhaps TRBD1 (5 bases). The germline CDR1 and CDR2 sequences are SGHRS and YFSETQ. The CDR3 is 15 residues long. V shed 3 bases and J shed 3 bases, with 15 bases lying between them. CDR3 sequence reads: CASSSWQGVDTEAFF. In DNA form, the CDR3 reads TGCGCCAGCAGCTCCTGGCAAGGGGTGGACACTGAAGCTTTCTTT.

This chain uses TRBV9 with TRBJ2-1; possibly TRBD2 for D (5 bases). Trimming removed 0 bases from V and 3 bases from J, with 10 bases in between. Germline V lookup: CDR1 SGDLS, CDR2 YYNGEE. This CDR3 has 15 residues. The CDR3 nucleotides read TGTGCCAGCAGCGTAGTTAGCGCCTTCTACAATGAGCAGTTCTTC. It codes for CASSVVSAFYNEQFF.

This rearrangement joins TRBV28 to TRBJ1-4; no definite D call. The germline CDR1 and CDR2 sequences are MDHEN and SYDVKM. CDR3 length equals 16 residues. Trimming took off 5 bases at V and 3 bases at J, with 16 bases between the two ends. DNA of the CDR3: TGTGCCAGCAGTGCTGGGGTCGTTTCGGCTAATGAAAAACTGTTTTTT. Its protein product is CASSAGVVSANEKLFF.

The gene calls are TRBV4-1 and TRBJ1-1; no reliable D call. The CDR3 has 11 amino acids. V dropped 2 bases and J dropped 14 bases, with 12 bases sitting between them. CDR1 and CDR2 from the germline V gene are MGHRA and YSYEKL. CDR3 in amino acids: CASSQSRRPFF. Written as DNA, the CDR3 is TGCGCCAGCAGCCAAAGTCGCAGACCATTCTTT.

This chain links TRBV2 with TRBJ2-2; D gene ambiguous. CDR1 SNHLY and CDR2 FYNNEI come from the germline V gene. V was trimmed by 7 bases and J by 5 bases, leaving 14 bases between them. This CDR3 contains 14 residues. The DNA of the CDR3 is TGTGCCAGCAAGGCAGGCGACTGGACCGGGGAGCTGTTTTTT. Its protein is CASKAGDWTGELFF.

The sample holds one count of this clone. This chain connects TRBV27 to TRBJ1-5; tentatively, D is TRBD1 (6 bases). The CDR3 is 17 amino acids. Germline V gives CDR1 MNHEY, CDR2 SMNVEV (reference sequence). Trimming removed 6 bases at V and 6 bases at J, with 24 bases between. The CDR3 here is CASSSSGGALWSQPQHF. CDR3 DNA sequence: TGTGCCAGCAGCTCATCCGGGGGCGCTTTATGGTCTCAGCCCCAGCATTTT.

This chain joins TRBV7-2 and TRBJ1-1, with D unclear. CDR3 size: 15 residues. Germline V gene sequence: CDR1 SGHTA, CDR2 FQGNSA. Trimming pared 1 base from V and 0 bases from J, leaving 9 bases between. CDR3 DNA sequence: TGTGCCAGCAGCTTAGAAGGCGGAATGAACACTGAAGCTTTCTTT. It yields the protein CASSLEGGMNTEAFF.

This rearrangement joins TRBV5-4 to TRBJ2-3; 12 bases fit TRBD2. There are 16 residues in the CDR3. V dropped 4 bases and J dropped 1; count of bases not matched to a gene: 4. The germline V gene has CDR1 SGHNT and CDR2 YYREEE (reference sequence). The CDR3: CASSPRTSGGTDTQYF. The DNA of the CDR3 is TGTGCCAGCAGCCCCCGGACTAGCGGGGGCACAGATACGCAGTATTTT.

The chain recombines TRBV7-9 with TRBJ1-2; 8 bases align to TRBD1. Unmatched junction bases numbered 3, after V lost 1 base and J lost 8 bases. The CDR3 is 13 amino acids. Germline-derived CDR1 and CDR2 are SEHNR and FQNEAQ (reference sequence). This CDR3 is CASSLVQGAGYTF. The CDR3 coding sequence is TGTGCCAGCAGCTTAGTGCAGGGGGCAGGCTACACCTTC.

This rearrangement joins TRBV30 to TRBJ1-5; no clear D. Germline loops: CDR1 GTSNPN, CDR2 SVGIG (reference sequence). The CDR3 is 13 amino acids. Trimming left V 4 bases short and J 1 base short, with 8 bases between. The CDR3 DNA reads as TGTGCCTGGAACCCCGGGAGCAATCAGCCCCAGCATTTT. Translating gives CAWNPGSNQPQHF.

This clone has only one observation. The chain links TRBV5-8 to TRBJ2-3; D is ambiguous. The V gene lost 8 bases and the J gene lost 0 bases, with 13 bases spanning the gap. The CDR3 is 14 residues long. CDR1 is SGHTS, CDR2 YDEGEE, per germline. The CDR3 DNA follows: TGTGCCAGACCCGGCGGAACTAGCACAGATACGCAGTATTTT. Amino acid sequence: CARPGGTSTDTQYF.

This rearrangement joins TRBV12-3 or TRBV12-4 to TRBJ2-5, with D unresolved. The CDR3 is 13 residues long. Trimming left V 7 bases short and J 4 bases short, with 13 bases between. The CDR3 loop is CASMSPLRETQYF. CDR3 in DNA: TGTGCCAGCATGAGTCCTCTGAGAGAGACCCAGTACTTC.

The rearrangement uses TRBV27 and TRBJ2-1; TRBD2 might be the D (5 bases). The CDR3 spans 12 residues. Germline values: CDR1 MNHEY, CDR2 SMNVEV (reference sequence). V was trimmed by 6 bases and J by 9 bases, leaving 12 bases between them. CDR3 residues: CASRTGEGEQFF. The CDR3 coding sequence is TGTGCCAGCAGAACTGGAGAGGGTGAGCAGTTCTTC.

The chain recombines TRBV7-2 with TRBJ2-1; possibly TRBD1 for D (5 bases). The CDR3 runs to 16 residues. Trimming removed 4 bases from V and 0 bases from J, with 13 bases in between. Germline V gene sequence: CDR1 SGHTA, CDR2 FQGNSA. The CDR3 bases are TGTGCCAGCAGCTCCCCTGGGGCACCCTCCTACAATGAGCAGTTCTTC. Translation: CASSSPGAPSYNEQFF.

This sequence joins TRBV14 and TRBJ2-5; TRBD2 aligns across 11 bases. Germline CDR1 reads SGHDN; CDR2 reads FVKESK. This CDR3 has 17 amino acids. After removal of 0 bases from V and 5 bases from J, the junction contained 8 bases not matched to a gene. The CDR3 loop is CASSQDIAGGVRETQYF. The DNA of the CDR3 is TGTGCCAGCAGCCAAGATATAGCGGGAGGGGTCCGGGAGACCCAGTACTTC.

V is TRBV15 and J is TRBJ1-4; no clear D gene. This CDR3 contains 15 residues. The V and J ends lost 0 bases and 0 bases respectively, with 5 bases between them. Looked up from germline, CDR1 is LNHNV and CDR2 is YYDKDF (reference sequence). This chain's CDR3 is CATSRERTTNEKLFF. In DNA, the CDR3 is TGTGCCACCAGCAGAGAGAGGACAACTAATGAAAAACTGTTTTTT. Full variable domain (missing parts from reference TRBV15 and TRBJ1-4): DAMVIQNPRYQVTQFGKPVTLSCSQTLNHNVMYWYQQKSSQAPKLLFHYYDKDFNNEADTPDNFQSRRPNTSFCFLDIRSPGLGDTAMYLCATSRERTTNEKLFFGSGTQLSVL.

The V call is TRBV5-8, the J call TRBJ2-2; TRBD1 matches 8 bases. CDR3 length equals 16 residues. Per germline, CDR1 SGHTS and CDR2 YDEGEE. The J segment lost 3 bases and the V segment lost 4 bases, leaving 8 bases of the junction unmatched. CDR3 in DNA: TGTGCCAGCAGCCGATACCGGACAGGGCACACCGGGGAGCTGTTTTTT. Its translation is CASSRYRTGHTGELFF.

The V and J genes are TRBV7-2 and TRBJ1-6; 9 bases match TRBD1. The CDR3 sequence is 15 residues long. From germline, CDR1 is SGHTA and CDR2 FQGNSA. J gave up 7 bases and V 4 bases, and 5 bases lay outside the gene matches. The DNA of the CDR3 is TGTGCCAGCAGCTCGACAGGGGGAGGCAATTCACCCCTCCACTTT. This codes for CASSSTGGGNSPLHF.

This chain connects TRBV5-1 to TRBJ1-4; 8 bases are shared with TRBD1. V dropped 4 bases and J dropped 8; count of bases not matched to a gene: 7. The CDR3 consists of 14 residues. Germline loops: CDR1 SGHRS, CDR2 YFSETQ. As DNA, the CDR3 is TGCGCCAGCAGCCCGGACAGGGTAGACGAAAAACTGTTTTTT. This sequence encodes CASSPDRVDEKLFF. Supplemented by reference TRBV5-1 and TRBJ1-4, the full variable domain reads KAGVTQTPRYLIKTRGQQVTLSCSPISGHRSVSWYQQTPGQGLQFLFEYFSETQRNKGNFPGRFSGRQFSNSRSEMNVSTLELGDSALYLCASSPDRVDEKLFFGSGTQLSVL.

This sequence joins TRBV7-8 and TRBJ1-1; D uncertain. There are 14 residues in the CDR3. V was shortened by 2 bases and J by 1 base, with 8 bases between the two germline ends. Germline values: CDR1 SGHVS, CDR2 FQNEAQ. The CDR3 here is CASSLRESNTEAFF. Written as DNA, the CDR3 is TGTGCCAGCAGCTTAAGGGAATCGAACACTGAAGCTTTCTTT.

The genes are TRBV2 and TRBJ2-7; D not certain. In germline, CDR1 is SNHLY, CDR2 FYNNEI. Trimming removed 6 bases at V and 4 bases at J, with 10 bases between. CDR3 length: 12 amino acids. The DNA for the CDR3 is TGTGCCAGCAGGGGGAATGGGTACGAGCAGTACTTC. Translated, it gives CASRGNGYEQYF.

This clone was recorded only once. The V call is TRBV6-5, the J call TRBJ2-7, with TRBD1 matching over 8 bases. Germline CDR1 is MNHEY and CDR2 is SVGAGI. CDR3 length equals 12 residues. The trim removed 8 bases at V and 5 bases at J, leaving 5 bases unmatched. The CDR3 DNA reads TGTGCCAGCCAGGGGGCGCGGGACGAGCAGTACTTC. It codes for CASQGARDEQYF.

The chain is built from TRBV7-2 and TRBJ2-7; TRBD1 is a possible D gene (5 bases). The CDR3 consists of 14 residues. Germline V gene data show CDR1 as SGHTA and CDR2 as FQGNSA. The germline V and J ends were trimmed by 4 bases and 6 bases, with 16 bases remaining between them. In nucleotides, the CDR3 is TGTGCCAGCAGCTCAGGGTCCGTGGTCGGCGAGCAGTACTTC. As protein: CASSSGSVVGEQYF.

The chain employs TRBV6-5 and TRBJ2-3, with 8 bases matching TRBD1. V lost 8 bases, J lost 7 bases, and 5 bases stayed unmatched. The CDR3 totals 12 residues. Germline assignment: CDR1 MNHEY and CDR2 SVGAGI. This CDR3 is CASRWTGNTQYF. The CDR3 DNA follows: TGTGCCAGCCGTTGGACAGGGAATACGCAGTATTTT.

This chain connects TRBV7-6 to TRBJ2-7, with 13 positions matching TRBD2. Unmatched junction bases numbered 5, after V lost 2 bases and J lost 1 base. The CDR3 covers 17 residues. The germline V gene has CDR1 SGHVS and CDR2 FNYEAQ. This CDR3 reads CASSLLPGLAGSYEQYF. Here the CDR3 DNA reads TGTGCCAGCAGCTTACTCCCGGGACTAGCGGGATCCTACGAGCAGTACTTC.